This TCR beta chain is from a study of shared clonotypes between healthy human individuals. Study conclusions and caveats: Blood was the only sampled material, and tissue repertoires likely differ. It was the non-shared clonotypes that had lower generation probabilities than clonotypes shared by all four donors.

The naive CD8 population came from CD45RO-negative cells selected for CCR7, without terminally differentiated effector memory CD45RA+ cells. Every donor, a Caucasian adult, lived in Nashville, Tennessee. Notes on this clone: Its antigen is not known.

Libraries were prepared by immunoSEQ multiplex PCR; TCRdb keeps only in-frame clonotypes and omits some of them. Among about 870,000 clones listed, 85% to 95% were seen once. The material sequenced was naive CD8+ T cells sorted from blood. The origin of this receptor is a man aged 25 to 45 in good health.

CDR3 nucleotide sequence: TGTGCCACCAGCAGAGGGGTGGGACAGGTGAGCGATGGCTACACCTTC. Its translation: CATSRGVGQVSDGYTF. This chain uses TRBV15 with TRBJ1-2; TRBD1 matches 8 bases. Trimming removed 1 base from V and 6 bases from J; junction bases left unmatched: 10. The CDR3 length is 16 residues. Germline CDR1 reads LNHNV; CDR2 reads YYDKDF (reference sequence).